This is a list of T cell receptor beta chains from one sample in a study of blood T cell repertoires in COVID-19. Profiled with immunoSEQ multiplex PCR; TCRdb holds only in-frame clones, not every one. Counted here are some 200,000 clones, 70% to 90% occurring once; the ten biggest clones make up 15% to 20%. The specimen sequenced was peripheral blood. The receptors stem from a man aged 50 to 59 with COVID-19, enrolled during active disease. Each CDR3 is given with its conserved first and last residue. Each record gives: J gene, D gene, clone size, V gene, CDR3 length, CDR3 protein, CDR3 DNA. A D gene is named only where the DNA matches it firmly. The size entry is marked missing in some rows and otherwise reads once, few, many or a size class.

j_gene: TRBJ2-1; d_gene: NA; abundance: NA; v_gene: TRBV7-2; len: 15; CDR3aa: CASSFGTQIYNEQFF; CDR3nt: TGTGCCAGCAGCTTTGGGACACAAATCTACAATGAGCAGTTCTTC
j_gene: TRBJ1-6; d_gene: NA; abundance: NA; v_gene: TRBV19; len: 15; CDR3aa: CASSIGGSYNSPLHF; CDR3nt: TGTGCCAGTAGTATCGGCGGGTCCTATAATTCACCCCTCCACTTT
j_gene: TRBJ2-1; d_gene: NA; abundance: NA; v_gene: TRBV27; len: 11; CDR3aa: CASSTRNEQFF; CDR3nt: TGTGCCAGCAGTACGCGAAATGAGCAGTTCTTC
j_gene: TRBJ1-6; d_gene: NA; abundance: NA; v_gene: TRBV19; len: 17; CDR3aa: CASSYRPGDSYNSPLHF; CDR3nt: TGTGCCAGTTCATACCGCCCAGGGGACTCCTATAATTCACCCCTCCACTTT
j_gene: TRBJ1-1; d_gene: NA; abundance: NA; v_gene: TRBV24-1; len: 13; CDR3aa: CATSDRRWSEAFF; CDR3nt: TGTGCCACCAGTGATCGTAGGTGGAGTGAAGCTTTCTTT
j_gene: TRBJ2-1; d_gene: NA; abundance: few; v_gene: TRBV27; len: 13; CDR3aa: CASSSTEVGEQFF; CDR3nt: TGTGCCAGCAGCTCAACAGAAGTAGGTGAGCAGTTCTTC
j_gene: TRBJ2-3; d_gene: TRBD2; abundance: once; v_gene: TRBV6-4; len: 15; CDR3aa: CASSPTSGSGDTQYF; CDR3nt: TGTGCCAGCAGCCCTACTAGCGGGAGTGGGGATACGCAGTATTTT
j_gene: TRBJ2-7; d_gene: TRBD2; abundance: NA; v_gene: TRBV28; len: 18; CDR3aa: CASSLVVSSGGNSGEQYF; CDR3nt: TGTGCCAGCAGTTTGGTGGTGTCTAGCGGGGGGAATTCGGGAGAGCAGTACTTC
j_gene: TRBJ1-5; d_gene: TRBD1; abundance: NA; v_gene: TRBV18; len: 15; CDR3aa: CASSPEGARDQPQHF; CDR3nt: TGTGCCAGCTCACCTGAGGGGGCGCGAGATCAGCCCCAGCATTTT
j_gene: TRBJ1-1; d_gene: TRBD1; abundance: NA; v_gene: TRBV19; len: 16; CDR3aa: CASSIRQGPRSIEAFF; CDR3nt: TGTGCCAGTAGTATACGACAGGGGCCGCGCTCTATTGAAGCTTTCTTT
j_gene: TRBJ2-3; d_gene: NA; abundance: NA; v_gene: TRBV7-3; len: 14; CDR3aa: CASSLAAATDTQYF; CDR3nt: TGTGCCAGCAGCTTAGCGGCAGCCACAGATACGCAGTATTTT
j_gene: TRBJ2-2; d_gene: TRBD2; abundance: NA; v_gene: TRBV6-5; len: 15; CDR3aa: CASSGTSRYTGELFF; CDR3nt: TGTGCCAGCTCAGGGACTAGCCGCTACACCGGGGAGCTGTTTTTT
j_gene: TRBJ1-5; d_gene: NA; abundance: NA; v_gene: TRBV2; len: 11; CDR3aa: CASSVSQPQHF; CDR3nt: TGTGCCAGCAGTGTATCTCAGCCCCAGCATTTT
j_gene: TRBJ2-1; d_gene: NA; abundance: NA; v_gene: TRBV18; len: 12; CDR3aa: CASSPPGNEQFF; CDR3nt: TGTGCCAGCTCACCACCCGGGAATGAGCAGTTCTTC
j_gene: TRBJ2-7; d_gene: NA; abundance: NA; v_gene: TRBV7-8; len: 16; CDR3aa: CASSLSRTIIHYEQYF; CDR3nt: TGTGCCAGCAGCTTATCAAGGACTATCATTCACTACGAGCAGTACTTC
j_gene: TRBJ1-2; d_gene: NA; abundance: few; v_gene: TRBV6-2/TRBV6-3; len: 15; CDR3aa: CASSFRGLGCYGYTF; CDR3nt: TGTGCCAGCAGTTTTAGGGGACTGGGGTGCTATGGCTACACCTTC
j_gene: TRBJ1-2; d_gene: NA; abundance: NA; v_gene: TRBV5-6; len: 14; CDR3aa: CASRDSRPDYGYTF; CDR3nt: TGTGCCAGCAGGGACAGCCGACCGGACTATGGCTACACCTTC
j_gene: TRBJ1-5; d_gene: TRBD1; abundance: once; v_gene: TRBV24-1; len: 15; CDR3aa: CATSMDRTGHQPQHF; CDR3nt: TGTGCCACCAGTATGGACAGGACTGGACATCAGCCCCAGCATTTT
j_gene: TRBJ1-5; d_gene: NA; abundance: once; v_gene: TRBV7-2; len: 16; CDR3aa: CASSLVSGHSNQPQHF; CDR3nt: TGTGCCAGCAGCTTAGTCTCAGGACATAGCAATCAGCCCCAGCATTTT
j_gene: TRBJ1-1; d_gene: NA; abundance: NA; v_gene: TRBV10-3; len: 16; CDR3aa: CAISENTQGRTTEAFF; CDR3nt: TGTGCCATCAGTGAAAACACACAGGGACGGACCACTGAAGCTTTCTTT
j_gene: TRBJ2-7; d_gene: NA; abundance: NA; v_gene: TRBV15; len: 14; CDR3aa: CATSSSRSDYEQYF; CDR3nt: TGTGCCACCAGCTCCTCTAGAAGCGATTACGAGCAGTACTTC
j_gene: TRBJ2-7; d_gene: TRBD2; abundance: NA; v_gene: TRBV19; len: 16; CDR3aa: CASSATRLAPSYEQYF; CDR3nt: TGTGCCAGTAGCGCAACCCGACTAGCCCCCTCCTACGAGCAGTACTTC
j_gene: TRBJ1-2; d_gene: TRBD1; abundance: once; v_gene: TRBV10-3; len: 17; CDR3aa: CAISDDRGQGTNYGYTF; CDR3nt: TGTGCCATCAGTGACGATAGGGGACAGGGGACTAACTATGGCTACACCTTC
j_gene: TRBJ1-1; d_gene: NA; abundance: NA; v_gene: TRBV14; len: 12; CDR3aa: CASSQASTEAFF; CDR3nt: TGTGCCAGCAGCCAAGCCAGCACTGAAGCTTTCTTT
j_gene: TRBJ2-1; d_gene: NA; abundance: NA; v_gene: TRBV27; len: 17; CDR3aa: CASSLGLGARSYNEQFF; CDR3nt: TGTGCCAGCAGTTTGGGGCTGGGCGCGCGCTCCTACAATGAGCAGTTCTTC
j_gene: TRBJ2-5; d_gene: NA; abundance: NA; v_gene: TRBV19; len: 19; CDR3aa: CASGAGPRSGSRLQETQYF; CDR3nt: TGTGCCAGTGGGGCAGGGCCGAGGTCCGGTAGCCGACTTCAAGAGACCCAGTACTTC
j_gene: TRBJ2-1; d_gene: TRBD1; abundance: NA; v_gene: TRBV5-5; len: 15; CDR3aa: CASSSRDRVHNEQFF; CDR3nt: TGTGCCAGCAGCAGCCGGGACAGGGTCCACAATGAGCAGTTCTTC
j_gene: TRBJ1-4; d_gene: NA; abundance: NA; v_gene: TRBV28; len: 15; CDR3aa: CASSNRDATNEKLFF; CDR3nt: TGTGCCAGCAGTAACAGGGATGCAACTAATGAAAAACTGTTTTTT
j_gene: TRBJ1-1; d_gene: NA; abundance: once; v_gene: TRBV19; len: 13; CDR3aa: CATEGIGHTEAFF; CDR3nt: TGTGCCACGGAGGGTATTGGTCACACTGAAGCTTTCTTT
j_gene: TRBJ2-6; d_gene: TRBD2; abundance: once; v_gene: TRBV6-4; len: 17; CDR3aa: CASSPGLTDSGANVLTF; CDR3nt: TGTGCCAGCAGTCCGGGACTAACCGACTCTGGGGCCAACGTCCTGACTTTC
j_gene: TRBJ2-3; d_gene: TRBD2; abundance: NA; v_gene: TRBV9; len: 15; CDR3aa: CASSATSGTTDTQYF; CDR3nt: TGTGCCAGCAGCGCGACTAGCGGGACCACAGATACGCAGTATTTT
j_gene: TRBJ1-1; d_gene: NA; abundance: NA; v_gene: TRBV7-2; len: 16; CDR3aa: CASTLGGPGLNTEAFF; CDR3nt: TGTGCCAGCACTCTAGGAGGGCCAGGGCTGAACACTGAAGCTTTCTTT
j_gene: TRBJ1-4; d_gene: TRBD1; abundance: once; v_gene: TRBV18; len: 15; CDR3aa: CASSEQTGRHEKLFF; CDR3nt: TGTGCCAGCTCAGAACAGACAGGGCGCCATGAAAAACTGTTTTTT
j_gene: TRBJ2-1; d_gene: TRBD1; abundance: NA; v_gene: TRBV6-5; len: 14; CDR3aa: CASADRVVYNEQFF; CDR3nt: TGTGCCAGCGCCGACAGGGTTGTCTACAATGAGCAGTTCTTC
j_gene: TRBJ2-2; d_gene: NA; abundance: NA; v_gene: TRBV7-2; len: 16; CDR3aa: CASSLVGGRAAGELFF; CDR3nt: TGTGCCAGCAGCTTAGTGGGGGGGCGTGCGGCCGGGGAGCTGTTTTTT
j_gene: TRBJ2-7; d_gene: NA; abundance: NA; v_gene: TRBV12-2; len: 17; CDR3aa: CASRLVGTKLASYEQYF; CDR3nt: TGTGCAAGTCGCTTAGTTGGGACTAAACTTGCCTCCTACGAGCAGTACTTC
j_gene: TRBJ1-3; d_gene: TRBD1; abundance: NA; v_gene: TRBV27; len: 18; CDR3aa: CASSERVGAGGSGNTIYF; CDR3nt: TGTGCCAGCAGTGAACGCGTGGGGGCAGGGGGCTCTGGAAACACCATATATTTT
j_gene: TRBJ1-4; d_gene: NA; abundance: once; v_gene: TRBV30; len: 14; CDR3aa: CACPNRVREEKLFF; CDR3nt: TGTGCCTGTCCGAACCGGGTGCGGGAAGAAAAACTGTTTTTT